The source of this TCR beta chain is a study of CD8 T cells in ankylosing spondylitis. Regarding the study as a whole: Some of these motif variants have turned up before, in reports on reactive arthritis synovial fluid and blood. Characteristic of ankylosing spondylitis blood, it appeared, was a TCR beta motif comprising several highly homologous variants. Reportedly, matched ankylosing spondylitis synovial fluid was significantly enriched for disease-linked clones.

Trimming cost V 2 bases and J 12 bases, with 8 bases left between them. Germline values: CDR1 ENHRY, CDR2 SYGVKD. CDR3 size: 10 residues. This clonotype was found many times. The target antigen is unknown. The TCR beta libraries were generated through quantitative 5'-RACE incorporating molecular barcodes. TCRdb used MiXCR to reprocess the 5' RACE reads, holding one entry per CDR3 protein. The table lists 230,000 or so distinct CDR3 sequences, roughly a quarter of them singletons, with 0.5% to 0.75% in the top ten. This clonotype originated in a male donor with ankylosing spondylitis or in good health (not recorded which). Sequenced sample: blood, either unsorted or a sorted T cell fraction (not recorded which). The gene calls are TRBV10-3 and TRBJ2-7; possible D gene TRBD2, 5 bases. CDR3 nucleotide sequence: TGTGCCATCAGTGAGAGAGGGCGGTACTTC. It encodes CAISERGRYF.